Included here is one T cell receptor (beta chain) sequence, with context. This sample is drawn from a study of blood T cell repertoires in COVID-19. Looking at the study overall: PBMCs, B-cell-depleted T cells, or T cells provided the cDNA or gDNA that made up the material.

Germline CDR1 reads SGHAT; CDR2 reads FQNNGV. Trimming removed 2 bases from V and 5 bases from J, with 10 bases in between. This CDR3 contains 14 residues. Assay: immunoSEQ multiplex PCR; the TCRdb copy retains only in-frame clones and omits some. The sample lists around 170,000 clones; roughly nine tenths were seen once. This chain uses TRBV11-2 with TRBJ1-5, with D perhaps TRBD1 (5 bases). The receptor was isolated from a woman aged 45-65 years who had recovered from COVID-19. Material for sequencing was PBMCs or T cells enriched from blood (not recorded which). CDR3 in DNA: TGTGCCAGCAGCTTAAGGATGACAGATCAGCCCCAGCATTTT. Its protein product is CASSLRMTDQPQHF.